The text below deals with one T cell receptor (beta chain). Its antigen remains unidentified. The sample originates from a study of cytomegalovirus exposure and HLA in healthy donors. General study findings and limits: It was reportedly the case that the classifier diagnosed cytomegalovirus status with high specificity and sensitivity. Most TCR beta V segments were productive about 87% or about 30% of the time in an earlier analysis.

The V gene's germline CDR1 is SGHTA and CDR2 FQGTGA. V lost 0 bases to trimming and J lost 10 bases; unmatched junction nucleotides: 3. The CDR3 runs 13 residues. PCR involved 60 Vbeta and 13 Jbeta primers. Produced via immunoSEQ multiplex PCR; TCRdb's table is partial and in-frame only. The table has 100,000 to 150,000 clones, approximately 81% seen once. The sample taken for sequencing was PBMCs. This clonotype was obtained from a male donor in good health and CMV-seronegative. The rearrangement joins TRBV7-3 to TRBJ2-1, with 7 bases identical to TRBD2. CDR3: CASSLTGGVEQFF. As DNA, the CDR3 is TGTGCCAGCAGCTTAACTGGGGGGGTCGAGCAGTTCTTC.